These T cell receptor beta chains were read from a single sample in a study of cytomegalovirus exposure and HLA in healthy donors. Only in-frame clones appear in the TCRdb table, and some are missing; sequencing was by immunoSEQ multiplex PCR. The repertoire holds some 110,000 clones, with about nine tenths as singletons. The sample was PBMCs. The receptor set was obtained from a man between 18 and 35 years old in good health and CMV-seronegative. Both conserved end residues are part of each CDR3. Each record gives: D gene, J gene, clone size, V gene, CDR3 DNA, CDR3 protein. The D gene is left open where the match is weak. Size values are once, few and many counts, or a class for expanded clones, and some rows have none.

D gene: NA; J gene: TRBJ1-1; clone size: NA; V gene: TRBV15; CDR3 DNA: TGTGCCACCAGCAGAGATAAGGGGGTGAACACTGAAGCTTTCTTT; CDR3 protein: CATSRDKGVNTEAFF
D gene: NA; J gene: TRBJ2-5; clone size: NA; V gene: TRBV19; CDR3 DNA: TGTGCCAGTAGTATCCCAGGTACGCGTGAGACCCAGTACTTC; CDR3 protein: CASSIPGTRETQYF
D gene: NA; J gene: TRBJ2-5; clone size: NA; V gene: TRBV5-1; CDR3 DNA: TGCGCCAGCAGCCCCCTTCCCGGGGGGCTCCAAGAGACCCAGTACTTC; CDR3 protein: CASSPLPGGLQETQYF
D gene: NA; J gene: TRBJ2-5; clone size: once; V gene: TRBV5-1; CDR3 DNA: TGCGCCAGCAGCTCACGAGACAGTTATCGAGAGACCCAGTACTTC; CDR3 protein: CASSSRDSYRETQYF
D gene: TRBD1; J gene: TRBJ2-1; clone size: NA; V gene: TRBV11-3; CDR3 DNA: TGTGCCAGCAGCCCTCGGGACAGTAGCTACAATGAGCAGTTCTTC; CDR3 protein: CASSPRDSSYNEQFF
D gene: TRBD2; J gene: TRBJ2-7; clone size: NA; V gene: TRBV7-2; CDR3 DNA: TGTGCCAGCAGCTTAGAGTCGGCTAGCGGGACCTACGAGCAGTACTTC; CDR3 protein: CASSLESASGTYEQYF
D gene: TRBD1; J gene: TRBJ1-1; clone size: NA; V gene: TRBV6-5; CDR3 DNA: TGTGCCAGCAGTTACCCAACGACAGGGGGGGAAAATGAAGCTTTCTTT; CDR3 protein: CASSYPTTGGENEAFF
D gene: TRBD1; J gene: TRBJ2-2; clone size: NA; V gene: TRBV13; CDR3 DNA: TGTGCCAGCAGCTTAAATCCCGGGACAGTGAACACCGGGGAGCTGTTTTTT; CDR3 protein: CASSLNPGTVNTGELFF
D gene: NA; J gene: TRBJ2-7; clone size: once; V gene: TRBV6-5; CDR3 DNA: TGTGCCAGCAGTTACTCGGTTAGTTACGAGCAGTACTTC; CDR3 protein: CASSYSVSYEQYF
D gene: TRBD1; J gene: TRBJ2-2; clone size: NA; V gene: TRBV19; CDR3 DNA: TGTGCCACAAGACAGGGAGTGACCGGGGAGCTGTTTTTT; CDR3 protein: CATRQGVTGELFF
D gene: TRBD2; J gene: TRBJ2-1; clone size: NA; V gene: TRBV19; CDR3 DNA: TGTGCCAGTAGCCCCAGCGGGAGTGCCTACAATGAGCAGTTCTTC; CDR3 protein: CASSPSGSAYNEQFF
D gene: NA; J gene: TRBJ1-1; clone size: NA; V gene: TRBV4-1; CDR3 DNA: TGCGCCAGCAGCCCTACAGTGAACACTGAAGCTTTCTTT; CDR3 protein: CASSPTVNTEAFF
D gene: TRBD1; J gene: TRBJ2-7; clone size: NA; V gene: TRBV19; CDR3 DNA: TGTGCCAGTAGTCCGGGACAGGGATTTGCCTACGAGCAGTACTTC; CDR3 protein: CASSPGQGFAYEQYF
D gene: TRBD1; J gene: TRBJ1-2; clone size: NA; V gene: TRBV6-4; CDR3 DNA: TGTGCCAGCAGCCAGACAGGGGACTATGGCTACACCTTC; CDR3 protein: CASSQTGDYGYTF
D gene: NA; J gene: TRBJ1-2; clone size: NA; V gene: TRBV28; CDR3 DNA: TGTGCCAGCAGTTTAAGACAGCCACCCTATGGCTACACCTTC; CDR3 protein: CASSLRQPPYGYTF
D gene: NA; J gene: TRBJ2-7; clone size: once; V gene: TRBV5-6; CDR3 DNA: TGTGCCAGCAGCTTGTTCGGTTTCAAGTCCTACGAGCAGTACTTC; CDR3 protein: CASSLFGFKSYEQYF
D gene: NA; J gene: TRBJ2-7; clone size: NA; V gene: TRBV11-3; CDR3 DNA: TGTGCCAGCAGCCCTCGGGACAAAAGATACGAGCAGTACTTC; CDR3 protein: CASSPRDKRYEQYF
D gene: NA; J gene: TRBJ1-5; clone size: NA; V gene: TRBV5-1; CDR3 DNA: TGCGCCAGCAGCCCGACAGGTAATAGCAATCAGCCCCAGCATTTT; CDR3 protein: CASSPTGNSNQPQHF
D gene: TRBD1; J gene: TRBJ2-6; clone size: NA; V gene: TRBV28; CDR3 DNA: TGTGCCAGCAGATGGGACAGGGGGCCTGGGGCCAACGTCCTGACTTTC; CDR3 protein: CASRWDRGPGANVLTF
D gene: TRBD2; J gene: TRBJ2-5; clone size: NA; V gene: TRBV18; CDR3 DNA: TGTGCCAGCTCACCGGGTAGCGGGATAAAAGAGACCCAGTACTTC; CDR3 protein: CASSPGSGIKETQYF
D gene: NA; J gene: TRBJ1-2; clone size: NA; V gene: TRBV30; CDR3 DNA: TGTGCCTGGAGTGTAGACACCAATTATGGCTACACCTTC; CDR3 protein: CAWSVDTNYGYTF
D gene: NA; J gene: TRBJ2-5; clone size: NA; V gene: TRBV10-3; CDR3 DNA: TGTGCCATCAGTGCCGACCTAGTAGGAGAGACCCAGTACTTC; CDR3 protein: CAISADLVGETQYF
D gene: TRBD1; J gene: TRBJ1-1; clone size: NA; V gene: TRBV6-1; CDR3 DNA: TGTGCCAGCAGTCGGGACAGAGAATCTGAAGCTTTCTTT; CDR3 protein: CASSRDRESEAFF
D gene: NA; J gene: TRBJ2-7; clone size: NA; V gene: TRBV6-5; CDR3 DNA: TGTGCCAGCAGTTCCGGGACCTACGAGCAGTACTTC; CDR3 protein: CASSSGTYEQYF
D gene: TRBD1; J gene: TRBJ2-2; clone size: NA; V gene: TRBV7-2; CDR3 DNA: TGTGCCAGCAGCTTATCCGGGACAGGGTCGGCCGGGGAGCTGTTTTTT; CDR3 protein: CASSLSGTGSAGELFF
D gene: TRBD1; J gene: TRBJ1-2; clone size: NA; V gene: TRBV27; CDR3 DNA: TGTGCCAGCAGTGGAGACGGGACAGGAGAAGATGGCTACACCTTC; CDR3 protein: CASSGDGTGEDGYTF
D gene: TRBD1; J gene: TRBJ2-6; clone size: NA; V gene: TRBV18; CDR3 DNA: TGTGCCAGCTCACCAGGAACCTACAGGGGTGGCTCTGGGGCCAACGTCCTGACTTTC; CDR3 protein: CASSPGTYRGGSGANVLTF
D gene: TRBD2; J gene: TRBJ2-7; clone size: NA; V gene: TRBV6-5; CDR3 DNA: TGTGCCAGCAGTTATCGCCTAGCGGGAGATTACTACGAGCAGTACTTC; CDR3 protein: CASSYRLAGDYYEQYF
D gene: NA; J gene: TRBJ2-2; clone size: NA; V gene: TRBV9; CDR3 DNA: TGTGCCAGCAGCGTAGGAGGGGGCACCGGGGAGCTGTTTTTT; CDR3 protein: CASSVGGGTGELFF
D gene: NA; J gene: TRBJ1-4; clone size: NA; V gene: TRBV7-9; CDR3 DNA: TGTGCCGTACACAGGACGTCTAATGAAAAACTGTTTTTT; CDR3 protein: CAVHRTSNEKLFF
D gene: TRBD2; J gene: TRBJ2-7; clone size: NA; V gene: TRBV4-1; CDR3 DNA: TGCGCCAGCAGCCTCGGACTAGCGGGGGCCTACGAGCAGTACTTC; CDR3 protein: CASSLGLAGAYEQYF
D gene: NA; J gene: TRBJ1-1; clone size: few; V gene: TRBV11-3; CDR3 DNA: TGTGCCAGCAGCTTGGCCATAAACACTGAAGCTTTCTTT; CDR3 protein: CASSLAINTEAFF
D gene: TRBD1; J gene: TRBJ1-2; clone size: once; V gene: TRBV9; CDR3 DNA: TGTGCCAGCAGCGTGCAGGGGGCTGGCTACACCTTC; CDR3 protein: CASSVQGAGYTF
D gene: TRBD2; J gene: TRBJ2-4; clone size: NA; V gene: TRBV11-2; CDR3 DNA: TGTGCCAGCAGCTTTGGCGGGAGTATGGCCAAAAACATTCAGTACTTC; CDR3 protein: CASSFGGSMAKNIQYF
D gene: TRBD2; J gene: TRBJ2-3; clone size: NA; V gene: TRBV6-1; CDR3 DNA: TGTGCCAGCCAAGCAACTAGCGGGAGCACAGATACGCAGTATTTT; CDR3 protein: CASQATSGSTDTQYF
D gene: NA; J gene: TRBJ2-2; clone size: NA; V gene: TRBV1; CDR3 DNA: TGCACCAGCAGCCAAGTTGAGGGTCAGAAGAACACCGGGGAGCTGTTTTTT; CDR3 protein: CTSSQVEGQKNTGELFF
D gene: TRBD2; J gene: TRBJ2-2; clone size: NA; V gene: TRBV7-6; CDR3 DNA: TGTGCCAGCAGTCCGACTAGCGGAAACACCGGGGAGCTGTTTTTT; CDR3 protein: CASSPTSGNTGELFF
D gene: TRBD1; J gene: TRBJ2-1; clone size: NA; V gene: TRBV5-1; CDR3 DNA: TGCGCCAGCGGGAGGACAGGGCTATTCGATGAGCAGTTCTTC; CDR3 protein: CASGRTGLFDEQFF
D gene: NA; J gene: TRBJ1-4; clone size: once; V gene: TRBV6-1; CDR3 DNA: TGTGCCAGCGGGTGGGGGGGTGAAAAACTGTTTTTT; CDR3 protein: CASGWGGEKLFF
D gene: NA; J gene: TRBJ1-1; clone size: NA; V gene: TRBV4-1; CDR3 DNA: TGCGCCAGCAGCCAAGACGGCAGGGTGAACACTGAAGCTTTCTTT; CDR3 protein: CASSQDGRVNTEAFF
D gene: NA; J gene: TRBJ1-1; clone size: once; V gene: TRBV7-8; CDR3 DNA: TGTGCCAGCAGCTTTAACCCACACGGGAAGAACACTGAAGCTTTCTTT; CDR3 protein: CASSFNPHGKNTEAFF
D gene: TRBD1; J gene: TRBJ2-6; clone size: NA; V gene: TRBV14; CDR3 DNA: TGTGCCAGCAGCCAAGATGAAATCGGGACAGGAGTCTCTGGGGCCAACGTCCTGACTTTC; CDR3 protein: CASSQDEIGTGVSGANVLTF
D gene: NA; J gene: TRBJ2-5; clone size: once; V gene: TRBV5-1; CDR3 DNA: TGCGCCAGCAGCTTGGCCGGGGTGGGTTCAGAGACCCAGTACTTC; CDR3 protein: CASSLAGVGSETQYF
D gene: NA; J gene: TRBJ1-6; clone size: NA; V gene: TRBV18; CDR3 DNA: TGTGCCAGCTCACCAGAATCACTCGGAGTTATTTCACCCCTCCACTTT; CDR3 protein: CASSPESLGVISPLHF
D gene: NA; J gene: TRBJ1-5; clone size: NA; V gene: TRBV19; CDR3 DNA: TGTGCCAGTAGTACAGAGGGTCGAGGGAGCAATCAGCCCCAGCATTTT; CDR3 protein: CASSTEGRGSNQPQHF
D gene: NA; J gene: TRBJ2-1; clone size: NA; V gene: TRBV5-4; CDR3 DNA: TGTGCCAGCAGCTTGGACAGTAGCTCCTACAATGAGCAGTTCTTC; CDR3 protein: CASSLDSSSYNEQFF
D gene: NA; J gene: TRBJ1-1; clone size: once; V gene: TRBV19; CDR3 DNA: TGTGCCAGTAGTATAGGAAACAGGGTTGAAGCTTTCTTT; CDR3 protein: CASSIGNRVEAFF
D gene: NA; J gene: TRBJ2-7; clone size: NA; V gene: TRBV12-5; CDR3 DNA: TGTGCTAGTGGTTTACTCCGACAGGACTCCTACGAGCAGTACTTC; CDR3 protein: CASGLLRQDSYEQYF
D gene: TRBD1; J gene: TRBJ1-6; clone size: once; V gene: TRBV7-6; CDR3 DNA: TGTGCCAGCAGCCCTAAGACAGGGTTCGGCTCACCCCTCCACTTT; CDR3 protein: CASSPKTGFGSPLHF
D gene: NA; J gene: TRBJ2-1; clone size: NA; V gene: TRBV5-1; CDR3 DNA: TGCGCCAGCAACCCGACAGAATCCTACAATGAGCAGTTCTTC; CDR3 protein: CASNPTESYNEQFF
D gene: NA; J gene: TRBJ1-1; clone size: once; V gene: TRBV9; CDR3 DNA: TGTGCCAGCAGCCGGTCGGGAGGGGCTGGCACTGAAGCTTTCTTT; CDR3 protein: CASSRSGGAGTEAFF
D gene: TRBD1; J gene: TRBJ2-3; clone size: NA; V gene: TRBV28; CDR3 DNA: TGTGCCAGCAGCAGTGGACAGGGATGGACAGATACGCAGTATTTT; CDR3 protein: CASSSGQGWTDTQYF
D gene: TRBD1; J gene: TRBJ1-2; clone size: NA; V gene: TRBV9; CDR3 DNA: TGTGCCAGCAGCGTCGGACAGGTTTTATATGGCTACACCTTC; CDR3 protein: CASSVGQVLYGYTF
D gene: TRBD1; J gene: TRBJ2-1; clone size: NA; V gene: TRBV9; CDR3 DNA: TGTGCCAGCAGCGTGGGGACAGGGGGTAAATACAATGAGCAGTTCTTC; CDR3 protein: CASSVGTGGKYNEQFF
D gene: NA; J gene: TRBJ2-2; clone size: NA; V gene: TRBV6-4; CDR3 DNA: TGTGCCAGCAGTGACTCGAAAAGCACCGACACCGGGGAGCTGTTTTTT; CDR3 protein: CASSDSKSTDTGELFF
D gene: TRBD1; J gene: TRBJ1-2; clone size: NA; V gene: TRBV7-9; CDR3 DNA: TGTGCCAGCAGCGAAGACAGGGTCGTGGGTGGCTACACCTTC; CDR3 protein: CASSEDRVVGGYTF
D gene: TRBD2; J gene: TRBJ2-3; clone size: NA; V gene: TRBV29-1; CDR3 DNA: TGCAGCGTTCTAGCGGTACCTCGCACAGATACGCAGTATTTT; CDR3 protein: CSVLAVPRTDTQYF
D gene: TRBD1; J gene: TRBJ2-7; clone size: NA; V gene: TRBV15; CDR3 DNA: TGTGCCACCAGCAGAATCGGACAGGGGGCTTACGAGCAGTACTTC; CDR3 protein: CATSRIGQGAYEQYF
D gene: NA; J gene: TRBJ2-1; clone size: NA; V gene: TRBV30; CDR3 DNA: TGTGCCTGGAGTGTCGCACGGGGTCCCTTGGGGTACAATGAGCAGTTCTTC; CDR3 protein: CAWSVARGPLGYNEQFF